This TCR beta chain stems from a study of blood T cell repertoires in COVID-19. The overall study: COVID-19 samples, acute and convalescent, were from the United States, Italy and Spain.

The authors' processing: Using reference gene primer amplification, nucleated cell counts were estimated. TCRdb's table, derived via immunoSEQ multiplex PCR, lists solely in-frame clones and lacks some. Clone size and V and J calls were adopted from that table, with D and trimming inferred from the DNA. This sample has approximately 190,000 clones, with approximately 80% found just once. This clone was seen just once. With V trimmed by 5 bases and J by 1 base, 6 bases remained unmatched. Germline V gene sequence: CDR1 SGHTA, CDR2 FQGNSA. The CDR3 is 15 amino acids. This receptor was identified in a human donor with acute or convalescent COVID-19. The donor label of this sample is uncertain. J is TRBJ2-7 and V is TRBV7-2; 9 nucleotides line up with TRBD1. Sequences were obtained from peripheral blood. The CDR3 bases are TGTGCCAGCAGCCCGTGGACAGGGGTATCCTACGAGCAGTACTTC. This translates into CASSPWTGVSYEQYF.